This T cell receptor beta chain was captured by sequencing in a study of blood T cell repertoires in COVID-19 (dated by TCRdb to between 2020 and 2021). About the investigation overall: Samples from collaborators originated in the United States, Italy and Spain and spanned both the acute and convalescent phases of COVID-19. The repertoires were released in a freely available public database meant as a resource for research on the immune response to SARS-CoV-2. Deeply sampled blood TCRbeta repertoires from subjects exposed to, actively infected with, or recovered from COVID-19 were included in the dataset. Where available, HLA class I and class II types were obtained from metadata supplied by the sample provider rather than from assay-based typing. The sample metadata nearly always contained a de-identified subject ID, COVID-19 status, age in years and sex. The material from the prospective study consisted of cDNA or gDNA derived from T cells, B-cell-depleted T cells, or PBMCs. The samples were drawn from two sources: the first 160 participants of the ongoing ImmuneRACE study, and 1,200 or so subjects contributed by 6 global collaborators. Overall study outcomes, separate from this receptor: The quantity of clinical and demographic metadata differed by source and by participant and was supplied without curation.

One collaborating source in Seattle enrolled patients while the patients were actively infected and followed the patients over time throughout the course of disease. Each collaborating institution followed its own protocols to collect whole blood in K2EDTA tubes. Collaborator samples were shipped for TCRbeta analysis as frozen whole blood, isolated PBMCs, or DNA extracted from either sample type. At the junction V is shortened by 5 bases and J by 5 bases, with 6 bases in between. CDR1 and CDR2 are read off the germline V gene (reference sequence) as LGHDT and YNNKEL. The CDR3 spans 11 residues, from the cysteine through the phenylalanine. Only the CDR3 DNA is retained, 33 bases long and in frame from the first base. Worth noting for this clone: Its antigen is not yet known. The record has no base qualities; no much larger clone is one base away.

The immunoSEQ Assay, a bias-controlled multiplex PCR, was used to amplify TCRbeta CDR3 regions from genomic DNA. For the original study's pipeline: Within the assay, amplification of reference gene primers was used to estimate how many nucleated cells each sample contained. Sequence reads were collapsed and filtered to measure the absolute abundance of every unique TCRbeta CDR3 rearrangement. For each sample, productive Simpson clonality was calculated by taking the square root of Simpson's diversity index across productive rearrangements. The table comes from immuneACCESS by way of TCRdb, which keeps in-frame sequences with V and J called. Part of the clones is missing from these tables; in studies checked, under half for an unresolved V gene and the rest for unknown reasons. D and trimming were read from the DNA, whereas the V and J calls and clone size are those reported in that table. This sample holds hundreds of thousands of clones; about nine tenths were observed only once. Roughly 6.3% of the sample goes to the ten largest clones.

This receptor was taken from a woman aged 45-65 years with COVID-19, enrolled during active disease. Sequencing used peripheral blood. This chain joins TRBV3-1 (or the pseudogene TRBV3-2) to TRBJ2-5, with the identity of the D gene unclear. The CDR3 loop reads CASSFRETQYF. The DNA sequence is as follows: TGTGCCAGCAGCTTTCGGGAGACCCAGTACTTC.